This TCR beta chain derives from a study of T-cell reconstitution after alpha-beta-depleted transplantation in children. Whole-study results and caveats: At around two months after transplant, the alpha-beta T cells were reportedly derived from several hundred expanded clones that came from non-depleted graft cells. Once a year had passed after transplant, T-cell counts and diversity came mostly from newly produced T cells.

As regards this clonotype: What it recognizes is unknown.

Unique molecular identifiers were used in preparing the TCRbeta library. TCRdb re-called the PCR reads with MiXCR, one entry per CDR3 protein. The table lists hundreds of thousands of distinct CDR3 sequences, about 24% of them singletons. The CDR3 length is 10 residues. The germline V and J ends were trimmed by 6 bases and 7 bases, with 7 bases remaining between them. The chain combines TRBV12-3 or TRBV12-4 with TRBJ2-7; no clear D gene. The TCR was taken from a female patient aged 2-9 years who had a stem cell transplant for congenital amegakaryocytic thrombocytopenia, so the T cells may come from the graft donor. Sample: PBMCs, mostly from graft donor cells, taken 360 days after TCRalphabeta/CD19-depleted stem cell transplant. CDR3 in amino acids: CASSPPEQYF. CDR3 coding DNA: TGTGCCAGCAGCCCCCCAGAGCAGTACTTC.